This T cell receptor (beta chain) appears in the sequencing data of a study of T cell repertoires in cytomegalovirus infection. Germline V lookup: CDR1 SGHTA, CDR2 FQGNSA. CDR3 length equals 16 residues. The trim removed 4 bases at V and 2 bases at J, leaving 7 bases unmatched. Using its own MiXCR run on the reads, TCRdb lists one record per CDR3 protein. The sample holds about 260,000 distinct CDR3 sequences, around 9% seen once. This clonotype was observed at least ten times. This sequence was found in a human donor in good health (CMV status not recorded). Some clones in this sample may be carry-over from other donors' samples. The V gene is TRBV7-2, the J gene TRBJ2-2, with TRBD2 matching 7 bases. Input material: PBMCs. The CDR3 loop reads CASSWSGVSNTGELFF. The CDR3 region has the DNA TGTGCCAGCAGCTGGAGCGGGGTATCTAACACCGGGGAGCTGTTTTTT.